Below, 6 T cell receptor beta chains from the same sample are listed, as sequenced in a study of shared clonotypes between healthy human individuals. Clones were read by immunoSEQ multiplex PCR, and TCRdb kept only the in-frame ones, dropping some. The sample lists over 950,000 clones; approximately 80% were seen once. Material: memory CD4+ T cells from PBMCs. Regarding subset: CD45RA-negative fraction. The receptors were gathered from a man aged 18 to 30 in good health. Some clones in this sample may be carry-over from other donors' samples.

This chain uses TRBV11-1 with TRBJ2-1, with D possibly being TRBD2 (6 bases). This CDR3 comprises 15 residues. Trimming shortened V by 3 bases and J by 4 bases, and 13 bases separated the two germline ends. Germline V gives CDR1 SGHAT, CDR2 FQDESV (reference sequence). This chain's CDR3 is CASSFRVAAYNEQFF. The DNA for the CDR3 is TGTGCCAGCAGCTTCAGGGTAGCGGCTTACAATGAGCAGTTCTTC.

This chain links TRBV7-2 with TRBJ2-7; 8 bases line up with TRBD2. Germline V gives CDR1 SGHTA, CDR2 FQGNSA. The V and J ends lost 8 bases and 3 bases, in that order; junction bases with no gene match: 9. The CDR3 has 14 amino acids. The chain's CDR3 is CASGLSGGGYEQYF. DNA of the CDR3: TGTGCCAGCGGATTATCGGGAGGGGGCTACGAGCAGTACTTC.

This clone was picked up a small number of times. The same CDR3 also results from other DNA sequences found in this sample. V gene TRBV2 combines with J gene TRBJ2-3; D not resolved. The germline CDR1 and CDR2 sequences are SNHLY and FYNNEI. Trimming stripped 2 bases from V and 5 bases from J, with 2 bases between. The CDR3 totals 11 residues. The CDR3: CASSERDTQYF. CDR3 nucleotides: TGTGCCAGCAGTGAACGAGATACGCAGTATTTT.

There are many counts of this clone. In DNA form, the CDR3 reads TGTGCCAGCAGTTCGAGCCGGGAGTCCGGGGAGCTGTTTTTT. Protein product: CASSSSRESGELFF. The J gene is TRBJ2-2, the V gene TRBV7-8, with D possibly TRBD2 on 6 matching bases. The length of the CDR3 is 14 residues. Looked up from germline, CDR1 is SGHVS and CDR2 is FQNEAQ. V gave up 6 bases and J gave up 6 bases, with 14 bases separating them.

The chain joins TRBV7-6 to TRBJ2-2, with a possible D match to TRBD2 (6 bases). The V gene's germline CDR1 is SGHVS and CDR2 FNYEAQ. The CDR3 spans 16 residues. With 5 bases removed from V and 2 bases from J, the gap between germline ends came to 15 bases. CDR3 protein: CASSRSPTRNTGELFF. Written as DNA, the CDR3 is TGTGCCAGCAGCCGAAGCCCGACTAGAAACACCGGGGAGCTGTTTTTT.

V gene TRBV5-1 combines with J gene TRBJ1-2, with D tentatively TRBD1 (5 bases). The ends were cut back, 5 bases at V and 8 bases at J, with 10 bases in the middle. The CDR3 covers 11 residues. The germline CDR1 and CDR2 sequences are SGHRS and YFSETQ. CDR3 in DNA: TGCGCCAGCAGATGGGGGGAAGGCTACACCTTC. As protein: CASRWGEGYTF.